The present entry profiles one T cell receptor (beta chain) with its context. The record originates from a study of blood T cell repertoires in COVID-19. Overall study context: The United States, Italy and Spain supplied acute and convalescent COVID-19 samples. T cells, B-cell-depleted T cells, or PBMCs supplied cDNA or gDNA.

Looked up from germline, CDR1 is SGHRS and CDR2 is YFSETQ. The CDR3 length is 14 residues. V was cut by 0 bases and J by 7 bases, with 10 bases left in between. During active infection, Seattle patients enrolled and were then monitored through disease. In the study's own analysis: Amplification of reference gene primers provided the estimated nucleated cell counts. Sequencing was performed with immunoSEQ multiplex PCR; in TCRdb, only in-frame clones are kept and a portion is missing. V, J and clone size reflect that table, while D and trimming were determined from the DNA. The sample consists of 200,000 to 250,000 clones, roughly four fifths of them appearing once.

This chain joins TRBV5-1 and TRBJ1-4; D possibly corresponds to TRBD1 (5 bases). This receptor was obtained from a woman older than 75 with COVID-19, enrolled during active disease. Sequencing was done on a sample of peripheral blood. CDR3 nucleotide sequence: TGCGCCAGCAGCTTGGGGACGCAGGGTGAAAAACTGTTTTTT. Its translation: CASSLGTQGEKLFF.